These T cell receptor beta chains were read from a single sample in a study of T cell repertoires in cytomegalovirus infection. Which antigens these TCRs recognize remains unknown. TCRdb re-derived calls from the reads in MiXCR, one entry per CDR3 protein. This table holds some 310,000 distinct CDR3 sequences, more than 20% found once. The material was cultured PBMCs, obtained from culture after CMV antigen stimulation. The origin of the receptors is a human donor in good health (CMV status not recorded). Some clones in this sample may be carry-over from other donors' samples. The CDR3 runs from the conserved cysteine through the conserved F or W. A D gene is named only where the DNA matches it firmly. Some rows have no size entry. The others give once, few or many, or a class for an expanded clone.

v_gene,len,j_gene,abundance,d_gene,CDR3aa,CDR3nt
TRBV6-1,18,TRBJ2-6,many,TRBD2,CASSPPGLAGVGANVLTF,TGTGCCAGCAGCCCCCCCGGACTAGCGGGAGTTGGGGCCAACGTCCTGACTTTC
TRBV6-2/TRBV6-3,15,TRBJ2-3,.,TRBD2,CATQVRGAGTDTQYF,TGTGCCACCCAGGTGCGGGGGGCGGGCACAGATACGCAGTATTTT
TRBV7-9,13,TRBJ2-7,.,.,CASSDPDKDEQYF,TGTGCCAGCAGCGACCCGGACAAGGACGAGCAGTACTTC
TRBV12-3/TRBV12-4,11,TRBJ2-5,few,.,CASREVETQYF,TGTGCCAGCAGAGAAGTGGAGACCCAGTACTTC
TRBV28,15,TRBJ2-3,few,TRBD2,CASRSQREEIDTQYF,TGTGCCAGCAGATCTCAGCGGGAGGAGATAGATACGCAGTATTTT
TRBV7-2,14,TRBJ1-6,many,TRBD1,CASNMGQINSPLHF,TGTGCCAGCAATATGGGACAGATTAATTCACCCCTCCACTTT
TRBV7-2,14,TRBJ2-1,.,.,CASSLGSLADEQFF,TGTGCCAGCAGCCTCGGGTCCCTTGCCGATGAGCAGTTCTTC
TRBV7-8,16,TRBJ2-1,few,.,CASSLGGSLNYNEQFF,TGTGCCAGCAGCTTAGGGGGAAGCCTAAACTACAATGAGCAGTTCTTC
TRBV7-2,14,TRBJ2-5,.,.,CASSPTTAGETQYF,TGTGCCAGCAGCCCGACCACGGCGGGAGAGACCCAGTACTTC
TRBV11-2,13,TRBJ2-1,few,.,CASSLDQGAGQFF,TGTGCCAGCAGCTTAGATCAGGGCGCGGGTCAGTTCTTC
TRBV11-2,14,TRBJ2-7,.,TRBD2,CASSSGLAGIRQYF,TGTGCCAGCAGCTCGGGACTAGCGGGAATCAGGCAGTACTTC
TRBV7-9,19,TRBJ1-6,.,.,CASSSPRGRGSSYNSPLHF,TGTGCCAGCAGCTCCCCCCGAGGACGCGGAAGCTCCTATAATTCACCCCTCCACTTT
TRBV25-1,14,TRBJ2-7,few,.,CASSGRDFSYEQYF,TGTGCCAGCAGTGGCCGGGACTTTTCCTACGAGCAGTACTTC
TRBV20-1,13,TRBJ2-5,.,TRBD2,CSASGRALETQYF,TGCAGTGCTAGCGGGAGGGCCTTGGAGACCCAGTACTTC
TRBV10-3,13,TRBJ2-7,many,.,CAISESSAPQPYF,TGTGCCATCAGTGAGTCGTCGGCCCCTCAGCCGTACTTC
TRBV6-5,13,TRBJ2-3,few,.,CASSYPGPDTQYF,TGTGCCAGCAGTTACCCGGGACCAGATACGCAGTATTTT
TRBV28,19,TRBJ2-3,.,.,CASSFAGIGTGWATDTQYF,TGTGCCAGCAGTTTCGCCGGGATCGGGACGGGGTGGGCGACAGATACGCAGTATTTT
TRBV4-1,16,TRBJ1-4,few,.,CASSQVRRESSEKLFF,TGCGCCAGCAGCCAAGTGCGGAGGGAGTCGAGTGAAAAACTGTTTTTT
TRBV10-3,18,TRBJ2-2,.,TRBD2,CAIKGWEGLNTNTGELFF,TGTGCCATCAAGGGATGGGAGGGACTCAATACGAACACCGGGGAGCTGTTTTTT
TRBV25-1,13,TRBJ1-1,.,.,CASSEFGNTEAFF,TGTGCCAGCAGTGAATTTGGGAACACTGAAGCTTTCTTT
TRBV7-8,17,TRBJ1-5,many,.,CASSLGVVSTDNQPQHF,TGTGCCAGCAGCTTGGGGGTAGTTTCGACCGACAATCAGCCCCAGCATTTT
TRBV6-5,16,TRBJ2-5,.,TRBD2,CASSYKGQRDGETQYF,TGTGCCAGCAGTTACAAAGGCCAGCGGGACGGAGAGACCCAGTACTTC
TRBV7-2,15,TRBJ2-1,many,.,CASSPGLGAANEQFF,TGTGCCAGCAGCCCGGGACTGGGCGCGGCCAATGAGCAGTTCTTC